This note documents a single T cell receptor (beta chain) sequence. The target antigen is unknown. This sample was included in a study of tumor and adjacent non-tumor tissue in lung cancer. The wider study: Samples averaged roughly 4.4 million productive TCRbeta reads each.

This sample's RNA came from whole unsorted tissue. Study-level findings and limits: In normal lung, the top 100 clones were significantly more dominant than in tumor. TCR diversity was significantly greater in tumor than normal lung tissue.

The library came from three nested PCR rounds adapted from ARM-PCR protocols. MiXCR was run by TCRdb on the multiplex PCR reads, yielding one entry per CDR3 protein. In the table there are 60,000 to 85,000 distinct CDR3 sequences, over 70% of which are singletons. The sequence was collected from a woman in her 50s with non-small cell lung cancer. Sequencing used lung tumor tissue.

This CDR3 is CASSYTEPDTQYF. CDR3 sequence (DNA): TGTGCCAGCAGTTACACTGAACCAGATACGCAGTATTTT. The chain couples TRBV6-2 or TRBV6-3 to TRBJ2-3; D is ambiguous. The germline V and J ends were trimmed by 2 bases and 4 bases, with 7 bases remaining between them. From germline, CDR1 is MNHEY and CDR2 SVGEGT. The CDR3 has 13 amino acids.